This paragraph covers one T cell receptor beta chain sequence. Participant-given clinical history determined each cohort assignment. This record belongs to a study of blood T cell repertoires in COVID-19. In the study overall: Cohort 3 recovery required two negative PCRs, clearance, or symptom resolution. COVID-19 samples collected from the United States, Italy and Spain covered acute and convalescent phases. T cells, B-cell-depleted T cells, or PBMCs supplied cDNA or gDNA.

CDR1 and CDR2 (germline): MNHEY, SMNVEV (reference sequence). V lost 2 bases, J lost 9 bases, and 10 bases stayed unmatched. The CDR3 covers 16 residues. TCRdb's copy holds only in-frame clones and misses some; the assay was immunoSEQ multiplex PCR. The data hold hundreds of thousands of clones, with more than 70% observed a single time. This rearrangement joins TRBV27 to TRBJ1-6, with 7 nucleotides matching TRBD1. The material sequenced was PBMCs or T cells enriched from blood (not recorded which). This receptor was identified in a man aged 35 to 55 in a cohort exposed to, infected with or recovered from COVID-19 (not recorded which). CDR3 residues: CASSLRQGTSGSPLHF. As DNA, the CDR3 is TGTGCCAGCAGTTTACGACAGGGCACCAGTGGTTCACCCCTCCACTTT.